Listed here is a single TCR beta chain. This record belongs to a study of blood T cell repertoires in COVID-19. Overall study context: The samples span acute and convalescent COVID-19 from the United States, Italy and Spain. Sources were T cells, B-cell-depleted T cells, or PBMCs; the material itself was cDNA or gDNA.

Per the germline V gene, CDR1 is KGHSH and CDR2 is LQKENI. The CDR3 runs to 17 residues. The V gene lost 2 bases and the J gene lost 0 bases, with 16 bases spanning the gap. As originally analysed: Quantification of nucleated cells was approximated via reference gene primer amplification. Clones were sequenced by immunoSEQ multiplex PCR, and TCRdb holds only the in-frame ones, with some missing. D and trimming were read from the DNA, whereas the V and J calls and clone size are those reported in that table. The sample has about 100,000 clones; 80% are singletons. This TCR derives from a woman in her 70s with acute or convalescent COVID-19. J is TRBJ1-1 and V is TRBV18; D not certain. The sequenced material came from peripheral blood. The CDR3 region has the DNA TGTGCCAGCTCACCAGCAGGAGGCCCTTGGGTGAACACTGAAGCTTTCTTT. Translated, it gives CASSPAGGPWVNTEAFF.